The 11 T cell receptor beta chains in this list originate from one sample, sequenced in a study of blood T cell repertoires in COVID-19. Method: immunoSEQ multiplex PCR; TCRdb's copy keeps in-frame clones and lacks some. The sample has approximately 90,000 clones, approximately 81% seen once; the top ten hold more than 30%. Sequencing used peripheral blood. The receptor set was obtained from a man older than 75 with acute or convalescent COVID-19.

The chain links TRBV7-6 to TRBJ2-1; tentative D call: TRBD2 (5 bases). V dropped 5 bases and J dropped 0 bases, with 14 bases sitting between them. CDR3 length equals 16 residues. Per germline, CDR1 SGHVS and CDR2 FNYEAQ. The CDR3 bases are TGTGCCAGCAGCAAGGAGGCGGTAAGCTCCTACAATGAGCAGTTCTTC. It is translated as CASSKEAVSSYNEQFF. Full variable domain (rest looked up from reference TRBV7-6 and TRBJ2-1): GAGVSQSPRYKVTKRGQDVALRCDPISGHVSLYWYRQALGQGPEFLTYFNYEAQQDKSGLPNDRFSAERPEGSISTLTIQRTEQRDSAMYRCASSKEAVSSYNEQFFGPGTRLTVL.

V is TRBV19 and J is TRBJ1-5; TRBD1 matches at 9 bases. Trimming took 6 bases from V and 2 from J; bases not matched to a gene: 5. The CDR3 has 15 amino acids. Germline CDR1 is LNHDA and CDR2 is SQIVND (reference sequence). The CDR3 is CASSGQGRGNQPQHF. The CDR3 DNA is TGTGCCAGTAGCGGACAGGGGAGAGGCAATCAGCCCCAGCATTTT.

The chain recombines TRBV24-1 with TRBJ2-1; 9 nucleotides line up with TRBD1. This CDR3 spans 15 amino acids. Unmatched junction bases numbered 8, after V lost 7 bases and J lost 5 bases. Germline V gene sequence: CDR1 KGHDR, CDR2 SFDVKD. CDR3 sequence (DNA): TGTGCCACCAGCACCCGGGACAGGGTCCACAATGAGCAGTTCTTC. It encodes CATSTRDRVHNEQFF.

This clone was seen only once. This rearrangement joins TRBV7-2 to TRBJ1-3; tentatively, D is TRBD1 (6 bases). CDR3 length equals 16 residues. Trimming removed 0 bases at V and 4 bases at J, with 13 bases between. Germline CDR1 SGHTA, CDR2 FQGNSA. DNA of the CDR3: TGTGCCAGCAGCTTAGCTTTGGCAGGGGTGGGAAACACCATATATTTT. Protein sequence: CASSLALAGVGNTIYF.

The genes are TRBV6-5 and TRBJ1-5; D is perhaps TRBD1 (6 bases). This CDR3 spans 13 amino acids. V was trimmed by 7 bases and J by 6 bases, leaving 13 bases between them. The germline V gene encodes CDR1 MNHEY and CDR2 SVGAGI. The CDR3 coding sequence is TGTGCCAGCAACGGACAGCTAGGTCAGCCCCAGCATTTT. It is translated as CASNGQLGQPQHF.

The CDR3 DNA sequence: TGTGCCAGCCGGGACAGTAATGAAAAACTGTTTTTT. Its translation is CASRDSNEKLFF. This chain uses TRBV2 with TRBJ1-4; 7 bases match TRBD1. The germline CDR1 and CDR2 sequences are SNHLY and FYNNEI. The CDR3 length is 12 residues. V lost 8 bases and J lost 4; bases outside the gene matches: 1.

For the CDR3, the DNA is TGCGCCAGCAGCTCCGGACTAGCGGATAATAATGAGCAGTTCTTC. Translating gives CASSSGLADNNEQFF. This sequence joins TRBV5-1 and TRBJ2-1; 10 bases agree with TRBD2. Germline CDR1 is SGHRS and CDR2 is YFSETQ. CDR3 length: 15 residues. Trimming removed 3 bases from V and 7 bases from J; junction bases left unmatched: 7.

The chain links TRBV7-2 to TRBJ2-1; the D gene is possibly TRBD2 (6 bases). Trimming cost V 1 base and J 8 bases, with 18 bases left between them. Looked up from germline, CDR1 is SGHTA and CDR2 is FQGNSA. This CDR3 is built from 16 residues. CDR3 DNA: TGTGCCAGCAGCTTAGTTGCGGCGAGTTGGGGGGATGAGCAGTTCTTC. This codes for CASSLVAASWGDEQFF.

Notes on this clone: Other DNA sequences in this sample translate to the same CDR3. The chain carries TRBV5-1 and TRBJ1-1; 8 bases fit TRBD1. The V gene's germline CDR1 is SGHRS and CDR2 YFSETQ. This CDR3 is built from 14 residues. V lost 0 bases to trimming and J lost 2 bases; unmatched junction nucleotides: 0. CDR3 protein: CASSLAGGNTEAFF. CDR3 in DNA: TGCGCCAGCAGCTTGGCAGGGGGCAACACTGAAGCTTTCTTT.

This chain connects TRBV7-9 to TRBJ2-7; D is possibly TRBD1 (6 bases). Germline CDR1 reads SEHNR; CDR2 reads FQNEAQ (reference sequence). V was shortened by 2 bases and J by 0 bases, with 8 bases between the two germline ends. The CDR3 spans 14 residues. CDR3 region: CASSLWDNSYEQYF. CDR3 DNA: TGTGCCAGCAGCTTATGGGACAACTCCTACGAGCAGTACTTC.

This sequence joins TRBV4-2 and TRBJ1-1; no definite D call. From germline, CDR1 is LGHNA and CDR2 YNFKEQ. V dropped 0 bases and J dropped 8 bases, with 10 bases sitting between them. The CDR3 is 13 amino acids. The CDR3 here is CASSQEKQAEAFF. The CDR3 DNA is TGTGCCAGCAGCCAAGAAAAGCAAGCCGAAGCTTTCTTT.